This T cell receptor beta chain was captured by sequencing in a study of cytomegalovirus exposure and HLA in healthy donors. About this clone: Its target is not known. The junction departs from the called germline gene at one end, perhaps through a read error.

Whole-study findings and limits: An analysis that came later showed most CMV-associated TCR beta chains appearing HLA-restricted. From TCR beta sequences, most subjects' HLA-A and HLA-B alleles were reportedly predicted accurately.

Germline V gene lookup returns CDR1 SEHNR and CDR2 FQNEAQ (reference sequence). This CDR3 contains 12 residues. The PCR was carried out with 60 Vbeta primers and 13 Jbeta primers. Clones were read by immunoSEQ multiplex PCR, and TCRdb kept only the in-frame ones, dropping some. The repertoire holds over 200,000 clones, over 75% seen once, with over 1% in the top ten. The TCR was taken from a human donor in good health. The rearrangement links TRBV7-9 to TRBJ2-7; 7 nucleotides agree with TRBD2. The sample was PBMCs. CDR3 protein: CSSRLGLGEQYF. The CDR3 region has the DNA TGTTCCAGCAGACTCGGACTAGGCGAGCAGTACTTC. The full variable domain, in which reference TRBV7-9 and TRBJ2-7 provide the parts outside the CDR3, is DTGVSQNPRHKITKRGQNVTFRCDPISEHNRLYWYRQTLGQGPEFLTYFQNEAQLEKSRLLSDRFSAERPKGSFSTLEIQRTEQGDSAMYLCSSRLGLGEQYFGPGTRLTVT.